This is a list of T cell receptor beta chains from one sample in a study of T cells in tuberculosis. Libraries were prepared by immunoSEQ multiplex PCR; TCRdb keeps only in-frame clonotypes and omits some of them. The sample shows about 88,000 clones, approximately 91% of them seen only once. Sequencing input: CD1b-GMM tetramer-negative cells sorted from PBMCs. Receptor source: an adult woman with latent tuberculosis. Each CDR3 is given with its conserved first and last residue. Each record gives: J gene, D gene, clone size, V gene, CDR3 protein, CDR3 DNA. D genes are given only for firm matches. Size is stated for part of the rows, as once, few or many counts, or as a class when the clone is expanded.

TRBJ1-3 | TRBD1 | . | TRBV2 | CASSPLGGAGNTIYF | TGTGCCAGCAGTCCCTTAGGGGGCGCGGGAAACACCATATATTTT
TRBJ1-5 | . | . | TRBV5-6 | CASSWQGQPQHF | TGTGCCAGCAGTTGGCAGGGTCAGCCCCAGCATTTT
TRBJ2-1 | TRBD1 | . | TRBV19 | CASTSTGAAASEQFF | TGTGCCAGTACCAGCACAGGGGCCGCGGCGTCTGAGCAGTTCTTC
TRBJ1-1 | . | . | TRBV4-2 | CASRTRRGGNTEAFF | TGTGCCAGCAGGACTCGGAGGGGAGGCAACACTGAAGCTTTCTTT
TRBJ1-2 | . | . | TRBV6-1 | CASSERYGYTF | TGTGCCAGCAGTGAACGGTATGGCTACACCTTC
TRBJ2-7 | TRBD2 | . | TRBV6-5 | CASKGLATYEQYF | TGTGCCAGCAAGGGACTAGCAACCTACGAGCAGTACTTC
TRBJ2-7 | . | . | TRBV6-5 | CASSYARGAGEQYF | TGTGCCAGCAGTTACGCCCGGGGGGCCGGCGAGCAGTACTTC
TRBJ2-1 | TRBD2 | . | TRBV30 | CAWSLAGGHNEQFF | TGTGCCTGGAGTTTAGCGGGGGGGCATAATGAGCAGTTCTTC
TRBJ1-3 | . | few | TRBV7-9 | CASSLARGNTIYF | TGTGCCAGCAGCTTAGCGCGGGGAAACACCATATATTTT
TRBJ2-7 | . | . | TRBV19 | CAPRGKPYSYEQYF | TGTGCCCCCAGGGGAAAACCTTACTCCTACGAGCAGTACTTC
TRBJ2-5 | . | . | TRBV5-1 | CASSFLNLGETQYF | TGCGCCAGCAGCTTTTTAAACCTAGGAGAGACCCAGTACTTC
TRBJ2-1 | . | . | TRBV11-2 | CASSLGSGVYNEQFF | TGTGCCAGCAGCTTGGGGTCGGGGGTTTACAATGAGCAGTTCTTC
TRBJ2-1 | TRBD1 | once | TRBV13 | CASSGRDRGLQQFF | TGTGCCAGCAGCGGCAGGGACAGGGGGCTTCAGCAGTTCTTC
TRBJ1-1 | . | once | TRBV5-4 | CASSAGQNTEAFF | TGTGCCAGCAGCGCCGGACAGAACACTGAAGCTTTCTTT
TRBJ2-1 | . | few | TRBV6-1 | CASEVQAPEKQFF | TGTGCCAGTGAGGTACAGGCTCCCGAGAAGCAGTTCTTC
TRBJ2-7 | . | . | TRBV27 | CASSFRPGGTYEQYF | TGTGCCAGCAGTTTCCGCCCCGGAGGGACCTACGAGCAGTACTTC